The 2 T cell receptor beta chains listed next were all sequenced from one sample in a study of blood T cell repertoires in COVID-19. This table comes from immunoSEQ multiplex PCR, and its TCRdb copy is limited to in-frame clones, with some not included. The sample holds about 180,000 clones, about 91% seen once. Sequenced: peripheral blood. The receptors here all came from a woman in her twenties or thirties with acute or convalescent COVID-19.

J is TRBJ2-3 and V is TRBV28; 8 nucleotides align to TRBD2. Losses at the gene ends were 8 bases for V and 7 bases for J; bases not matched to a gene: 8. The CDR3 runs 13 residues. The germline V gene has CDR1 MDHEN and CDR2 SYDVKM. The CDR3 DNA sequence: TGTGCCAGCCGGGCGGGAGGCCTTAATACGCAGTATTTT. Protein product: CASRAGGLNTQYF.

The chain combines TRBV6-5 with TRBJ2-1; D perhaps matches TRBD1 (6 bases). The CDR3 runs 13 residues. Trimming stripped 6 bases from V and 5 bases from J, with 11 bases between. CDR1 and CDR2 (germline): MNHEY, SVGAGI. The CDR3 DNA follows: TGTGCCAGCAGGCGGACAGCTAACAATGAGCAGTTCTTC. Protein product: CASRRTANNEQFF.